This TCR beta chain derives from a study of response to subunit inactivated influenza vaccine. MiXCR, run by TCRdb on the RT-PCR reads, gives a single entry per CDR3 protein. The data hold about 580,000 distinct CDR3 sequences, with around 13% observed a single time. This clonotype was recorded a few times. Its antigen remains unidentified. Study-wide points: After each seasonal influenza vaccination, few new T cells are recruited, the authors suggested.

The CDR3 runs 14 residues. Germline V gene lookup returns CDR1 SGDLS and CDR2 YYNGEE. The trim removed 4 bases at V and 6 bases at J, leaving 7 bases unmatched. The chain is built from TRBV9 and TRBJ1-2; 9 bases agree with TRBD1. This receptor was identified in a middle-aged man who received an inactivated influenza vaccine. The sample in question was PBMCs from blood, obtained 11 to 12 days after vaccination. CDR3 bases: TGTGCCAGCAGCAGAAGGACAGGGGTAAATGGCTACACCTTC. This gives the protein CASSRRTGVNGYTF.